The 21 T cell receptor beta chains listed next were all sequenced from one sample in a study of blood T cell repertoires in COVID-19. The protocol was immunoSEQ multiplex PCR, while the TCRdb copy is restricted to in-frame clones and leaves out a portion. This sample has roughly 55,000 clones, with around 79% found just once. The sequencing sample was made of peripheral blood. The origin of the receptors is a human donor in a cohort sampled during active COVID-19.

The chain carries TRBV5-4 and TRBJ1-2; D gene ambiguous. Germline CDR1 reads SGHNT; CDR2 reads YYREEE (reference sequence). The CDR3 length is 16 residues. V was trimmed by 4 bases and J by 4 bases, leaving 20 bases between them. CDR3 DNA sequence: TGTGCCAGCAGCACCCGGGCGGGAACTCCTCTCTATGGCTACACCTTC. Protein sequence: CASSTRAGTPLYGYTF.

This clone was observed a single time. For the CDR3, the DNA is TGCGGTGGACTAGCGGTTGAGACCCAGTACTTC. Translated: CGGLAVETQYF. This sequence joins TRBV20-1 and TRBJ2-5; 10 bases agree with TRBD2. The CDR3 runs 11 residues. The V gene's germline CDR1 is DFQATT and CDR2 SNEGSKA (reference sequence).

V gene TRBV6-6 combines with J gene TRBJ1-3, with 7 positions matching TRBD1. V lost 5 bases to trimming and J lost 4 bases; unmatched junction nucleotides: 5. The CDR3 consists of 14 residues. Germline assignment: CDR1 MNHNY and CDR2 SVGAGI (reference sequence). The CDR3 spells CASSPRGQGNTIYF. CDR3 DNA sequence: TGTGCCAGCAGTCCAAGGGGGCAAGGAAACACCATATATTTT.

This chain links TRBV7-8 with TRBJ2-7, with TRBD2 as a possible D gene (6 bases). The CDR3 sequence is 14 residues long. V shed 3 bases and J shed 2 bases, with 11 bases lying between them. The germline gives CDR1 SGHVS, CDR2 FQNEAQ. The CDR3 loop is CASSFTAGTYEQYF. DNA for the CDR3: TGTGCCAGCAGCTTCACGGCGGGGACCTACGAGCAGTACTTC.

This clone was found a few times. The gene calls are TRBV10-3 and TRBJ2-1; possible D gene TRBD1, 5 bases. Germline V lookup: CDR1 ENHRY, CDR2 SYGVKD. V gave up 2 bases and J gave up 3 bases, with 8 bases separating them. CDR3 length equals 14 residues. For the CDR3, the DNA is TGTGCCATCAGTGAGGCGACAGACTACAATGAGCAGTTCTTC. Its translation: CAISEATDYNEQFF.

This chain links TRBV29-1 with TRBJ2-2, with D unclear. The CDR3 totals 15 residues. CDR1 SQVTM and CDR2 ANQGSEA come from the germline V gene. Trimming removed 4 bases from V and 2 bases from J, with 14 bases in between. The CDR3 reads CSVALRLSNTGELFF. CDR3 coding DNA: TGCAGCGTTGCTTTGCGTTTAAGCAACACCGGGGAGCTGTTTTTT.

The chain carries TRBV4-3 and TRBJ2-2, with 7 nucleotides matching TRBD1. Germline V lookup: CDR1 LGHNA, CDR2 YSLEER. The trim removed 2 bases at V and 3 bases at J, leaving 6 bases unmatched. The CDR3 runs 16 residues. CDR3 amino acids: CASSQLIGGDTGELFF. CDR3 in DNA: TGCGCCAGCAGCCAATTGATAGGGGGCGACACCGGGGAGCTGTTTTTT.

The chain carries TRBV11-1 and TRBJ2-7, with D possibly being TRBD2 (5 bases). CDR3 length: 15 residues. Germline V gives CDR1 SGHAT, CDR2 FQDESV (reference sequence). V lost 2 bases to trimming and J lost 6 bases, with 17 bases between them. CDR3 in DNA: TGTGCCAGCAGCTTAAATTTGGAGGTAGCCGGCGAGCAGTACTTC. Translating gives CASSLNLEVAGEQYF.

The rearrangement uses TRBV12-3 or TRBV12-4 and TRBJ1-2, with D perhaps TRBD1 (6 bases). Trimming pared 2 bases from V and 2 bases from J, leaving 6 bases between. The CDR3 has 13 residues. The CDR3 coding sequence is TGTGCCAGCAGTTTAAGGGGGAACTATGGCTACACCTTC. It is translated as CASSLRGNYGYTF.

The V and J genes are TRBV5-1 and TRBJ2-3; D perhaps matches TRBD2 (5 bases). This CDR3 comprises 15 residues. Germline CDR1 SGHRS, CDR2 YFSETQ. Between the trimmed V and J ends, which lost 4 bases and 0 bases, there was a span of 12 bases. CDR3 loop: CASSRLTGSTDTQYF. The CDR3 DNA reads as TGCGCCAGCAGCCGACTAACCGGTAGCACAGATACGCAGTATTTT.

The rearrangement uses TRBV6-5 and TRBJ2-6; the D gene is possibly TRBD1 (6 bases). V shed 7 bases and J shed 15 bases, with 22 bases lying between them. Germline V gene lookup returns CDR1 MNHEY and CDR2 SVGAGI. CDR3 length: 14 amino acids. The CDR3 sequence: CASTTGSGVKDLTF. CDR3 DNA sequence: TGTGCCAGCACCACAGGGTCAGGTGTAAAGGACCTGACTTTC.

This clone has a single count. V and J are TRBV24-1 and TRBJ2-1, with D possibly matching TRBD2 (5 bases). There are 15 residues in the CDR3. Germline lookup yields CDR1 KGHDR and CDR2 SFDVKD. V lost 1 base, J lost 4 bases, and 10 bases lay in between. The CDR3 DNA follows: TGTGCCACCAGTGATTTTGGAGCGGAGTACAATGAGCAGTTCTTC. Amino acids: CATSDFGAEYNEQFF.

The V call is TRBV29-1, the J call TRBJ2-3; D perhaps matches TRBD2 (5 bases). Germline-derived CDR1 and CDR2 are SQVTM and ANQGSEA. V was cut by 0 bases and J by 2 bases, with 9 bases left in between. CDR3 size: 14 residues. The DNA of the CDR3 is TGCAGCGTTGAAGATGTTCGGGACACAGATACGCAGTATTTT. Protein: CSVEDVRDTDTQYF.

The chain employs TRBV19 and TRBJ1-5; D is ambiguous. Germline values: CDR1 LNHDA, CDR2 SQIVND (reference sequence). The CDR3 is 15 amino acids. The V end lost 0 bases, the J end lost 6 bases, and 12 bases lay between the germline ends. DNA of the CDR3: TGTGCCAGTAGTATAGATCGCGGGCCGGGTCAGCCCCAGCATTTT. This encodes CASSIDRGPGQPQHF.

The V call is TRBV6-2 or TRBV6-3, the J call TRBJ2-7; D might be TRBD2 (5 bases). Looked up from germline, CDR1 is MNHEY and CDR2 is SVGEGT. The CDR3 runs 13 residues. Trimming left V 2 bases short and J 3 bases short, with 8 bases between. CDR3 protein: CASSYLSVYEQYF. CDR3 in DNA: TGTGCCAGCAGTTACCTTAGCGTCTACGAGCAGTACTTC.

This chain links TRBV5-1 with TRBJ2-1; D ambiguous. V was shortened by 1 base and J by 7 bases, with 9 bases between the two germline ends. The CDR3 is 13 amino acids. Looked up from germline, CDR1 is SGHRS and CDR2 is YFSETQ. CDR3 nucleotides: TGCGCCAGCAGCTTGTTGATTCAGAATGAGCAGTTCTTC. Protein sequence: CASSLLIQNEQFF.

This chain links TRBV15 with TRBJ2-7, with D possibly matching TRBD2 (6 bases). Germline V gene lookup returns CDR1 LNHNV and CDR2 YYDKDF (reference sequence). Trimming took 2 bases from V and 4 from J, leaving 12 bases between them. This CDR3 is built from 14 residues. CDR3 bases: TGTGCCACCAGCAGATCGCGGGACGAATACGAGCAGTACTTC. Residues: CATSRSRDEYEQYF.

CDR3 nucleotides: TGTGCCAGCAGTTTCGACGAGCGGAATACGCAGTATTTT. As protein: CASSFDERNTQYF. The rearrangement uses TRBV6-2 or TRBV6-3 and TRBJ2-3, with a tentative D call TRBD2 (5 bases). The CDR3 contains 13 residues. V was shortened by 4 bases and J by 7 bases, with 12 bases between the two germline ends. Germline V gene lookup returns CDR1 MNHEY and CDR2 SVGEGT.

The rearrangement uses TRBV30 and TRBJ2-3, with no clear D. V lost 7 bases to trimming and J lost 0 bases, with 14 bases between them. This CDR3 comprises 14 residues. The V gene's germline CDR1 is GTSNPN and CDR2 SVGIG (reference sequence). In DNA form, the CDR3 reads TGTGCCTTCATACACGCCCTTAGCACAGATACGCAGTATTTT. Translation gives CAFIHALSTDTQYF.

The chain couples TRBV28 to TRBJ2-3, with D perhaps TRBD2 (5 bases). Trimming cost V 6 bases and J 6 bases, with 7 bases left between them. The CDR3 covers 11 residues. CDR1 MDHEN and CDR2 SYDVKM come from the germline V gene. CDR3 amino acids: CASRRRDTQYF. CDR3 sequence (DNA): TGTGCCAGCAGAAGGAGGGATACGCAGTATTTT.

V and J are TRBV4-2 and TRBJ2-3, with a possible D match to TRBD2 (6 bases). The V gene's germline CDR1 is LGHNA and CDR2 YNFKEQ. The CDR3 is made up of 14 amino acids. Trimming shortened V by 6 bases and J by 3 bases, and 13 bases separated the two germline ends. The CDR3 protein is CASRGDFRTDTQYF. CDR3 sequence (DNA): TGTGCCAGCAGAGGGGACTTTCGGACAGATACGCAGTATTTT.